This T cell receptor beta chain was sequenced for a study of blood T cell repertoires in COVID-19 (dated by TCRdb to the early 2020s). For context, the study as a whole: Samples from collaborators originated in the United States, Italy and Spain and spanned both the acute and convalescent phases of COVID-19. The prospective study material was composed of cDNA or gDNA derived from T cells, B-cell-depleted T cells, or PBMCs. A freely available public database, intended as a resource for researchers studying the immune response to SARS-CoV-2, is where the repertoires were released. The dataset comprised deeply sampled blood TCRbeta repertoires from subjects exposed to, actively infected with, or recovered from COVID-19. Where HLA class I and class II types were available, the types were taken from metadata supplied by the sample provider, not from assay-based typing. Samples were obtained from the ongoing ImmuneRACE study (first 160 participants) and from about 1,300 subjects provided by 6 global collaborators. The sample metadata nearly always contained a de-identified subject ID, COVID-19 status, age in years and sex.

The immunoSEQ Assay, a bias-controlled multiplex PCR, was used to amplify TCRbeta CDR3 regions from genomic DNA. As for the original processing: The number of nucleated cells in each sample was estimated from the amplification of reference gene primers within the assay. To quantify the absolute abundance of each unique TCRbeta CDR3 rearrangement, sequence reads were collapsed and filtered. Productive Simpson clonality was computed per sample as the square root of Simpson's diversity index over productive rearrangements. Here the immuneACCESS table is served through TCRdb, limited to in-frame sequences with V and J called. Missing clones are a known gap in these copies; in checked studies unresolved V genes cover under half, and the rest lacks a known reason. V, J and clone size derive from that table, while D and trimming were established from the DNA sequence. The sample records about 250,000 clones, roughly 89% of which are singletons. The ten most abundant clones make up around 2.3% of the sample.

One collaborating source in Seattle enrolled patients during active infection and followed them longitudinally through the course of disease. Each collaborating institution followed its own protocols to collect whole blood in K2EDTA tubes. For TCRbeta analysis, collaborators shipped samples in one of three forms: frozen whole blood, isolated PBMCs, or DNA extracted from either of those sample types. Details on this clone: Its antigen target is currently unknown. No base quality values were provided; no much bigger clone lies one nucleotide off.

Broad study findings and their caveats: The amount of clinical and demographic metadata varied by source and participant and was provided uncurated.

The CDR3 spans 13 residues, from the cysteine through the phenylalanine. Just CDR3 DNA is preserved here, 39 bases in frame from base 1. CDR1 and CDR2, looked up from the germline V gene (reference sequence), are LNHDA and SQIVND. V is cut by 1 base and J by 3 bases, and the space between the germline ends is 7 bases. This receptor was obtained from a woman aged 60-75 years with COVID-19, enrolled during active disease. The chain is encoded by TRBV19 joined to TRBJ2-7, with no confident D gene call. Sequenced material: peripheral blood. The nucleotide sequence reads as follows: TGTGCCAGTAGTATAGGAGTAAACTACGAGCAGTACTTC. This gives the protein CASSIGVNYEQYF.